This entry features one T cell receptor beta chain sequence. Germline CDR1 is SGHKS and CDR2 is YYEKEE (reference sequence). With V trimmed by 4 bases and J by 2 bases, 12 bases remained unmatched. This CDR3 has 16 residues. Some clones are missing from TCRdb's copy, which holds only in-frame ones; the method was immunoSEQ multiplex PCR. The repertoire holds 350,000 or so clones, with about 89% as singletons. This specimen belongs to a study of blood T cell repertoires in COVID-19. The chain is built from TRBV5-5 and TRBJ2-7; TRBD1 matches at 7 bases. The sequence came from a woman aged 30 to 39 with COVID-19, enrolled during active disease. Material: peripheral blood. The CDR3 DNA reads TGTGCCAGCAGCCCCCCCCTCTTTGGGACAGCCTACGAGCAGTACTTC. Its protein is CASSPPLFGTAYEQYF.